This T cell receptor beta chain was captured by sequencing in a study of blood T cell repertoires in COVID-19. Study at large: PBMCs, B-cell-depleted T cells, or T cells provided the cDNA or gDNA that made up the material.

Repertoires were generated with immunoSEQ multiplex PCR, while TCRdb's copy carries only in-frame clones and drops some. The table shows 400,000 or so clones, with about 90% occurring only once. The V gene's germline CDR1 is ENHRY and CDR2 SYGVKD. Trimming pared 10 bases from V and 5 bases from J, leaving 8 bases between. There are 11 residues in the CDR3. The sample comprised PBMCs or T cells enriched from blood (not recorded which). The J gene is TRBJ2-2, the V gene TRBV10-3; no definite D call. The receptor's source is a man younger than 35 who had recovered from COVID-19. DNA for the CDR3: TGTGCCACATCTACGACCGGGGAGCTGTTTTTT. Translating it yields CATSTTGELFF.